These 14 T cell receptor beta chains came from one sample sequenced in a study of blood T cell repertoires in COVID-19 (dated by TCRdb to 2018 to 2021). Receptor libraries were prepared by the immunoSEQ multiplex PCR assay. Here the immuneACCESS table is served through TCRdb, limited to in-frame sequences with V and J called. Missing clones are a known gap in these copies; in checked studies unresolved V genes cover under half, and the rest lacks a known reason. Within this sample are 69,000 or so clones, with roughly 80% of them counted one time only. The ten most abundant clones make up roughly 4.8% of the sample. Sequencing was carried out using peripheral blood. Receptors originate from a woman aged 80 or older with active or convalescent COVID-19.

The genes are TRBV4-1 and TRBJ2-2; 8 nucleotides line up with TRBD1. V shed 2 bases, J shed 6 bases, and the junction held 2 bases outside the gene matches. The CDR3 has 14 amino acids. Germline V CDR1 and CDR2: MGHRA, YSYEKL. CDR3 nucleotide sequence: TGCGCCAGCAGCCAATGGACAGGGTCCGGGGAGCTGTTTTTT. It is translated as CASSQWTGSGELFF.

The chain combines TRBV2 with TRBJ2-3; 9 bases line up with TRBD1. This CDR3 has 13 amino acids. V lost 10 bases, J lost 4 bases, and 6 bases stayed unmatched. Germline V CDR1 and CDR2: SNHLY, FYNNEI. This CDR3 reads CATPDRGADTQYF. The CDR3 nucleotides read TGTGCCACCCCGGACAGGGGCGCAGATACGCAGTATTTT.

This sequence joins TRBV5-4 and TRBJ1-5; no clear D. The ends were cut back, 0 bases at V and 0 bases at J, with 10 bases in the middle. Germline V gene data show CDR1 as SGHNT and CDR2 as YYREEE (reference sequence). The CDR3 covers 16 residues. The CDR3 loop reads CASSLGAPGSNQPQHF. For the CDR3, the DNA is TGTGCCAGCAGCTTGGGCGCCCCAGGTAGCAATCAGCCCCAGCATTTT. The variable domain in full, completed from reference TRBV5-4 and TRBJ1-5, reads ETGVTQSPTHLIKTRGQQVTLRCSSQSGHNTVSWYQQALGQGPQFIFQYYREEENGRGNFPPRFSGLQFPNYSSELNVNALELDDSALYLCASSLGAPGSNQPQHFGDGTRLSIL.

This clone was seen just once. The chain has TRBV7-2 and TRBJ2-7, with 13 bases that match TRBD2. CDR1 is SGHTA and CDR2 is FQGNSA in the germline V gene. The CDR3 extends over 15 amino acids. The ends lost 5 bases at V and 4 bases at J; junction bases unmatched: 5. The CDR3 DNA reads TGTGCCAGCAGCCCCCGGACTAGCGGGAGTTACGAGCAGTACTTC. This sequence encodes CASSPRTSGSYEQYF.

V gene TRBV10-1 combines with J gene TRBJ1-2; D is ambiguous. The CDR3 length is 12 residues. Germline CDR1 WNHNN, CDR2 SYGVQD (reference sequence). Trimming shortened V by 4 bases and J by 2 bases, and 5 bases separated the two germline ends. The CDR3 bases are TGCGCCAGCAGTGCCGGGAACTATGGCTACACCTTC. Its translation: CASSAGNYGYTF.

This clone was recorded only once. The CDR3 DNA sequence: TGTGCCTGGAGTGTATCAGGGGGGAATACGCAGTATTTT. This gives the protein CAWSVSGGNTQYF. The rearrangement links TRBV30 to TRBJ2-3; a possible D gene is TRBD1 (7 bases). The CDR3 spans 13 residues. CDR1 and CDR2 (germline): GTSNPN, SVGIG (reference sequence). Trimming shortened V by 0 bases and J by 7 bases, and 11 bases separated the two germline ends.

The rearrangement uses TRBV11-2 and TRBJ1-4; D unclear. This CDR3 has 14 residues. Germline CDR1 and CDR2: SGHAT and FQNNGV. The V end was cut by 5 bases, the J end by 4 bases, with 11 bases between. CDR3 bases: TGTGCCAGCAGCACGACCCGGGTTAATGAAAAACTGTTTTTT. Residues: CASSTTRVNEKLFF.

This chain links TRBV4-2 with TRBJ2-1; 11 bases fit TRBD2. In germline, CDR1 is LGHNA, CDR2 YNFKEQ. V trimming: 1 base; J trimming: 7 bases; junction bases outside the gene matches: 9. The CDR3 has 17 amino acids. CDR3 nucleotides: TGTGCCAGCAGCCAAGGGGTAGGGACTAGCGGAACAAATGAGCAGTTCTTC. It translates to CASSQGVGTSGTNEQFF.

V gene TRBV3-1 (or the pseudogene TRBV3-2) combines with J gene TRBJ1-6; perhaps TRBD1 as D (6 bases). This CDR3 contains 15 residues. Germline V gives CDR1 LGHDT, CDR2 YNNKEL (reference sequence). V dropped 3 bases and J dropped 4 bases, with 10 bases sitting between them. The chain's CDR3 is CASSHSGAYNSPLHF. Written as DNA, the CDR3 is TGTGCCAGCAGCCACTCAGGGGCGTATAATTCACCCCTCCACTTT.

V gene TRBV28 combines with J gene TRBJ2-6; maybe TRBD2 (5 bases). CDR1 MDHEN and CDR2 SYDVKM come from the germline V gene. V lost 2 bases, J lost 4 bases, and 9 bases lay in between. The CDR3 has 15 amino acids. The CDR3 loop reads CASSLRGQGANVLTF. The DNA of the CDR3 is TGTGCCAGCAGTTTAAGAGGGCAAGGGGCCAACGTCCTGACTTTC.

The chain is built from TRBV7-9 and TRBJ2-5, with a possible D match to TRBD1 (6 bases). This CDR3 is 14 amino acids long. The germline V and J ends were trimmed by 5 bases and 2 bases, with 12 bases remaining between them. The germline gives CDR1 SEHNR, CDR2 FQNEAQ (reference sequence). The CDR3 region has the DNA TGTGCCAGCAGCCCTTGGACAGTTCAAGAGACCCAGTACTTC. Translation gives CASSPWTVQETQYF.

The J gene is TRBJ2-4, the V gene TRBV10-2; TRBD2 matches 9 bases. CDR1 is WSHSY, CDR2 SAAADI, per germline. The CDR3 length is 14 residues. V was pared by 6 bases and J by 7 bases, with 7 bases of the junction left unmatched. CDR3 loop: CASRAGLASNIQYF. CDR3 DNA: TGCGCCAGCAGAGCAGGACTAGCGTCCAACATTCAGTACTTC.

The DNA for the CDR3 is TGTGCCAGCAGCCTACCGCCACAGGGGCGGAATTCACCCCTCCACTTT. This translates into CASSLPPQGRNSPLHF. The chain combines TRBV21-1 with TRBJ1-6; the table's D call, TRBD1, was not checked against the DNA. TRBV21-1 is given as a pseudogene. The CDR3 extends over 16 amino acids.

The genes are TRBV6-5 and TRBJ1-2, with 8 nucleotides matching TRBD1. V was clipped by 6 bases and J by 6 bases; unmatched bases: 9. The CDR3 covers 14 residues. Germline V gene data show CDR1 as MNHEY and CDR2 as SVGAGI. CDR3: CASSQAGGQDGYTF. The CDR3 bases are TGTGCCAGCAGCCAGGCAGGGGGCCAAGATGGCTACACCTTC.